The sequence of this T cell receptor beta chain was determined in a study of blood T cell repertoires in COVID-19. Looking at the study overall: The United States, Italy and Spain provided the acute and convalescent COVID-19 samples.

CDR3 size: 14 residues. Using immunoSEQ multiplex PCR, the repertoire was profiled, and TCRdb retains in-frame clones only, with some absent. The sample holds around 60,000 clones; 70% to 90% are singletons and the top ten take under 4.5%. The receptor comes from a human donor in a cohort sampled during active COVID-19. The gene calls are TRBV21-1 and TRBJ1-5; the D call in the table, TRBD1, was not verified against the DNA. TRBV21-1 constitutes a pseudogene. Sequencing was performed on peripheral blood. CDR3: CASSKLQRNQPQHF. The CDR3 DNA reads TGTGCCAGCAGCAAACTACAGCGCAATCAGCCCCAGCATTTT.